The 21 T cell receptor beta chains below all came from one sample that was sequenced in a study of T cells in Graves' hyperthyroidism and ophthalmopathy. From RNA transcripts, TCR beta CDR3 regions were amplified. First-round RT-PCR of the TCR CDR3 relied on the HTBI primer set. TCRdb itself ran the multiplex PCR reads through MiXCR, one entry per CDR3 protein. Found here are under 350,000 distinct CDR3 sequences, around 25% of them singletons; the top ten hold approximately 30%. Sequencing was done on a sample of blood. The receptor source for this set is a man aged 35 to 55 with Graves' hyperthyroidism that later progressed to Graves' ophthalmopathy.

This clonotype was seen many times. V gene TRBV12-3 or TRBV12-4 combines with J gene TRBJ2-7, with 8 positions matching TRBD2. This CDR3 has 14 residues. Losses at the gene ends were 6 bases for V and 2 bases for J; bases not matched to a gene: 6. Here the CDR3 DNA reads TGTGCCAGCAGCCCCCGAGCGGGAGCCTACGAGCAGTACTTC. Protein product: CASSPRAGAYEQYF.

This clonotype was found many times. At one of its ends the junction is not consistent with the germline gene, which may arise from a read error. The V call is TRBV5-1, the J call TRBJ2-7; 9 nucleotides agree with TRBD2. CDR3 length equals 16 residues. CDR1 and CDR2 (germline): SGHRS, YFSETQ. The CDR3 DNA follows: TGCGCCAGCAGCGTCATGGCGGGAGGGCCCTCCAACGAGCAGTACTTC. As protein: CASSVMAGGPSNEQYF. Full variable domain (remainder filled in from reference TRBV5-1 and TRBJ2-7): KAGVTQTPRYLIKTRGQQVTLSCSPISGHRSVSWYQQTPGQGLQFLFEYFSETQRNKGNFPGRFSGRQFSNSRSEMNVSTLELGDSALYLCASSVMAGGPSNEQYFGPGTRLTVT.

This clonotype was recorded many times. The chain combines TRBV7-2 with TRBJ2-4, with D tentatively TRBD1 (6 bases). The V and J ends lost 5 bases and 7 bases respectively, with 15 bases between them. CDR1 is SGHTA, CDR2 FQGNSA, per germline. The CDR3 is 14 residues long. Here the CDR3 reads CASSQTYRENIQYF. CDR3 nucleotide sequence: TGTGCCAGCAGCCAAACATACAGGGAGAACATTCAGTACTTC.

The rearrangement uses TRBV4-1 and TRBJ1-1, with D tentatively TRBD1 (5 bases). V lost 0 bases and J lost 6, with 11 bases in between. The CDR3 length is 14 residues. The germline CDR1 and CDR2 sequences are MGHRA and YSYEKL. The CDR3 nucleotides read TGCGCCAGCAGCCAAGATGAGGGGTGGGCTGAAGCTTTCTTT. Its translation is CASSQDEGWAEAFF.

This clonotype was recorded only once. The chain is built from TRBV6-5 and TRBJ1-1; 9 bases are a match to TRBD1. The CDR3 has 15 amino acids. After removal of 5 bases from V and 11 bases from J, the junction contained 15 bases not matched to a gene. In germline, CDR1 is MNHEY, CDR2 SVGAGI. CDR3 sequence reads: CASSLEPTGGGWAFF. The CDR3 DNA is TGTGCCAGCAGTCTCGAACCAACAGGGGGCGGGTGGGCTTTCTTT.

CDR3 protein: CASSFGVAGYTF. The CDR3 DNA follows: TGTGCCAGCAGTTTCGGAGTAGCTGGCTACACCTTC. The V and J genes are TRBV12-3 or TRBV12-4 and TRBJ1-2; no definite D call. The CDR3 sequence is 12 residues long. V gave up 3 bases and J gave up 7 bases, with 9 bases separating them.

This clonotype came up many times. V is TRBV11-2 and J is TRBJ2-7, with D possibly matching TRBD1 (5 bases). The ends were cut back, 0 bases at V and 1 base at J, with 10 bases in the middle. Germline V gene sequence: CDR1 SGHAT, CDR2 FQNNGV. This CDR3 comprises 15 residues. DNA of the CDR3: TGTGCCAGCAGCTTAGACAGGGTCTCGTCCTACGAGCAGTACTTC. Translated: CASSLDRVSSYEQYF.

This clonotype was found many times. V and J are TRBV5-1 and TRBJ1-1; TRBD1 is a possible D gene (5 bases). This CDR3 has 16 amino acids. V was trimmed by 0 bases and J by 0 bases, leaving 12 bases between them. Germline V lookup: CDR1 SGHRS, CDR2 YFSETQ. The chain's CDR3 is CASSLVSGPMNTEAFF. The CDR3 DNA follows: TGCGCCAGCAGCTTGGTATCGGGACCAATGAACACTGAAGCTTTCTTT.

This clonotype has at least ten counts. CDR3 sequence: CASSVRTANTEAFF. CDR3 bases: TGTGCCAGCAGTGTTCGGACGGCGAACACTGAAGCTTTCTTT. This chain links TRBV6-1 with TRBJ1-1; no firm D call. The CDR3 sequence is 14 residues long. Germline V gene lookup returns CDR1 MNHNS and CDR2 SASEGT. Trimming pared 4 bases from V and 1 base from J, leaving 10 bases between.

This clonotype was picked up many times. The chain couples TRBV30 to TRBJ2-6; the match to TRBD1 covers 7 bases. The CDR3 loop spans 20 amino acids. Germline values: CDR1 GTSNPN, CDR2 SVGIG (reference sequence). V shed 4 bases, J shed 3 bases, and the junction held 21 bases outside the gene matches. The chain's CDR3 is CAWKAFIGDRELYGANVLTF. CDR3 in DNA: TGTGCCTGGAAAGCGTTCATAGGAGACAGGGAGTTATATGGGGCCAACGTCCTGACTTTC.

This clonotype was observed many times. The chain joins TRBV20-1 to TRBJ2-2; no clear D. V lost 3 bases and J lost 7, with 12 bases in between. CDR1 is DFQATT, CDR2 SNEGSKA, per germline (reference sequence). This CDR3 comprises 13 residues. This chain's CDR3 is CSASPRLFGELFF. The CDR3 DNA reads as TGCAGTGCTAGTCCGCGTTTGTTCGGGGAGCTGTTTTTT.

The gene calls are TRBV7-2 and TRBJ1-3; D is unresolved. With 4 bases removed from V and 0 bases from J, the gap between germline ends came to 10 bases. The CDR3 length is 15 residues. CDR1 and CDR2 (germline): SGHTA, FQGNSA. DNA of the CDR3: TGTGCCAGCAGCTCGACTTTCGCCTCTGGAAACACCATATATTTT. This sequence encodes CASSSTFASGNTIYF.

This clonotype showed up many times. This chain connects TRBV2 to TRBJ1-1; D not resolved. Trimming took 3 bases from V and 6 from J, leaving 8 bases between them. Per germline, CDR1 SNHLY and CDR2 FYNNEI. This CDR3 has 12 residues. The CDR3 loop reads CASSDRFAEAFF. The DNA of the CDR3 is TGTGCCAGCAGTGACAGGTTTGCTGAAGCTTTCTTT.

The chain links TRBV6-2 or TRBV6-3 to TRBJ2-6; TRBD1 is a possible D gene (6 bases). V was trimmed by 2 bases and J by 4 bases, leaving 12 bases between them. Looked up from germline, CDR1 is MNHEY and CDR2 is SVGEGT. This CDR3 has 16 residues. The CDR3 nucleotides read TGTGCCAGCAGTTACGACGGGACACCCGGGGCCAACGTCCTGACTTTC. Its protein product is CASSYDGTPGANVLTF.

This clonotype has at least ten counts. The rearrangement links TRBV12-3 or TRBV12-4 to TRBJ1-5; 7 bases align to TRBD1. V shed 5 bases and J 4 bases; nucleotides not matched to a gene: 8. The CDR3 spans 15 residues. The CDR3 DNA is TGTGCCAGCAGTCCAGGGGGTCGAAGTAATCAGCCCCAGCATTTT. Translated, it gives CASSPGGRSNQPQHF.

This clonotype was observed many times. The genes are TRBV24-1 and TRBJ2-5; D is uncertain. V was clipped by 3 bases and J by 1 base, with 8 bases between them. The CDR3 loop spans 14 amino acids. In germline, CDR1 is KGHDR, CDR2 SFDVKD. The CDR3 loop reads CATSDHRGQETQYF. The CDR3 bases are TGTGCCACCAGTGATCATAGAGGCCAAGAGACCCAGTACTTC.

This clonotype was detected many times. The V and J genes are TRBV10-2 and TRBJ2-5, with a weak D call TRBD2 (6 bases). V lost 5 bases, J lost 4 bases, and 14 bases lay in between. The CDR3 contains 14 residues. CDR1 and CDR2 (germline): WSHSY, SAAADI. CDR3 protein: CASSSGALGETQYF. CDR3 coding DNA: TGCGCCAGCAGTTCGGGAGCCTTGGGAGAGACCCAGTACTTC.

This clonotype has a count of ten or more. The chain is built from TRBV2 and TRBJ1-5; weak D call: TRBD1 (5 bases). Per the germline V gene, CDR1 is SNHLY and CDR2 is FYNNEI. V was clipped by 0 bases and J by 2 bases, with 11 bases between them. CDR3 size: 16 residues. The CDR3: CASSEAPGLRNQPQHF. CDR3 DNA: TGTGCCAGCAGTGAAGCGCCGGGGCTCCGCAATCAGCCCCAGCATTTT.

This clonotype was recorded a few times. This sequence joins TRBV4-1 and TRBJ2-3, with TRBD2 identical over 12 bases. The CDR3 is 16 amino acids. CDR1 and CDR2 from the germline V gene are MGHRA and YSYEKL. J gave up 8 bases and V 0 bases, and 6 bases lay outside the gene matches. The chain's CDR3 is CASSQDPGLAGITQYF. Written as DNA, the CDR3 is TGCGCCAGCAGCCAAGATCCCGGACTAGCGGGAATTACGCAGTATTTT.

This chain connects TRBV20-1 to TRBJ1-1; 12 bases map to TRBD1. V shed 2 bases, J shed 4 bases, and the junction held 2 bases outside the gene matches. The CDR3 has 14 residues. The germline gives CDR1 DFQATT, CDR2 SNEGSKA (reference sequence). CDR3 amino acids: CSARMGQGATEAFF. The CDR3 coding sequence is TGCAGTGCTAGAATGGGACAGGGGGCCACTGAAGCTTTCTTT.

Many counts were recorded for this clonotype. The chain has TRBV11-2 and TRBJ2-7; 10 bases are a match to TRBD2. The ends lost 11 bases at V and 3 bases at J; junction bases unmatched: 7. Germline CDR1 SGHAT, CDR2 FQNNGV. The CDR3 totals 13 residues. In nucleotides, the CDR3 is TGTGCCGACGGGGCTAGCGGGAGCTACGAGCAGTACTTC. Translated: CADGASGSYEQYF. Complete variable domain (other parts from reference TRBV11-2 and TRBJ2-7): EAGVAQSPRYKIIEKRQSVAFWCNPISGHATLYWYQQILGQGPKLLIQFQNNGVVDDSQLPKDRFSAERLKGVDSTLKIQPAKLEDSAVYLCADGASGSYEQYFGPGTRLTVT.